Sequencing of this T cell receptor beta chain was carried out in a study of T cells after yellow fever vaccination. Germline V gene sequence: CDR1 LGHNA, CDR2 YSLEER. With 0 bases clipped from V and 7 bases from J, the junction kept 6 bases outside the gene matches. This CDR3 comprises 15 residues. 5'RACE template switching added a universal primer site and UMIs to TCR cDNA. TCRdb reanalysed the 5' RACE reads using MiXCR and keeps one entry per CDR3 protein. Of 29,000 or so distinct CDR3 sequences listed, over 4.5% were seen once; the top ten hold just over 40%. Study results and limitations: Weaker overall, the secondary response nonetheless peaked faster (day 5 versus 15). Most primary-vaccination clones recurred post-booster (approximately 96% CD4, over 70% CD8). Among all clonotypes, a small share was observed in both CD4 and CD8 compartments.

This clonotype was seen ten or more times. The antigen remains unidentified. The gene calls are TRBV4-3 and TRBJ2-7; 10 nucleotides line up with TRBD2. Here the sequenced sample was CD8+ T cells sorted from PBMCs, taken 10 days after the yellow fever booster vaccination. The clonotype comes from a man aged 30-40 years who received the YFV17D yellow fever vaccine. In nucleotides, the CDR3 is TGCGCCAGCAGCCAAGAAGCGGGAGGGCCTCGGGAGCAGTACTTC. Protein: CASSQEAGGPREQYF.